This T cell receptor (beta chain) was recovered during a study of cytomegalovirus exposure and HLA in healthy donors. Study findings and constraints: CMV antigen specificity was confirmed in vitro for three CMV-associated chains. In an earlier analysis, in some 500 donors, most V segments appeared productive either ~87% or ~30% of the time. As a later analysis revealed, the rate of TCR association differed by HLA locus, with DRB1 most and HLA-C fewest.

The CDR3 length is 16 residues. Deletions cut 5 bases from V and 5 bases from J, with 19 bases between. The germline gives CDR1 MNHEY, CDR2 SMNVEV (reference sequence). With 60 Vbeta and 13 Jbeta primers, the PCR was carried out. Profiled with immunoSEQ multiplex PCR; TCRdb holds only in-frame clones, not every one. The sample yields about 94,000 clones, over 60% seen once. In regard to this clone: Its antigen is not identified.

The V and J genes are TRBV27 and TRBJ1-5; D might be TRBD1 (5 bases). This clonotype originated in a man aged 25 to 40 in good health and CMV-seronegative. Sequenced sample: PBMCs. The CDR3: CASSLKNLREHQPQHF. The CDR3 bases are TGTGCCAGCAGTCTTAAGAACCTCAGGGAACATCAGCCCCAGCATTTT.